These T cell receptor beta chains were read from a single sample in a study of a mutant IDH1 vaccine in newly diagnosed glioma. Profiled with immunoSEQ multiplex PCR; TCRdb holds only in-frame clones, not every one. The sample shows approximately 58,000 clones, less than 90% of them seen only once. For these receptors, no antigen is known. Sequenced here: PBMCs, sampled from a glioma patient whose treatment included an IDH1 peptide vaccine. Receptors originate from a man aged 30-40 years with glioma. CDR3s include the opening cysteine and the closing phenylalanine or tryptophan. The order of the fields is D gene, J gene, clone size, V gene, CDR3 protein, CDR3 DNA. A D gene is named only where the DNA matches it firmly. Clone size appears in some rows only: once, few, many, or a class for an expanded clone.

. TRBJ1-2 once TRBV29-1 CSVQSGNGYGYTF TGCAGCGTTCAGTCTGGAAACGGCTATGGCTACACCTTC
. TRBJ2-2 once TRBV30 CAWNRDAGTWNTGELFF TGTGCCTGGAACCGGGACGCGGGAACTTGGAACACCGGGGAGCTGTTTTTT
. TRBJ1-2 . TRBV13 CASSLREAGNYGYTF TGTGCCAGCAGCTTAAGAGAGGCAGGGAACTATGGCTACACCTTC
TRBD2 TRBJ2-1 . TRBV27 CASKNWTSLFIEQFF TGTGCCAGCAAAAACTGGACTAGCCTTTTTATTGAGCAGTTCTTC
TRBD2 TRBJ2-3 . TRBV27 CASMGLVRRGSRLGRQYF TGTGCCAGCATGGGACTAGTCCGGAGAGGGAGCAGGTTGGGAAGGCAGTATTTT
. TRBJ2-5 . TRBV5-6 CASSLEFFAGKETQYF TGTGCCAGCAGCTTGGAATTCTTTGCGGGAAAAGAGACCCAGTACTTC
. TRBJ1-1 . TRBV5-4 CASRQEGNLNTEAFF TGTGCCAGCAGGCAAGAGGGGAATTTGAACACTGAAGCTTTCTTT
. TRBJ1-6 few TRBV20-1 CSARGDSPLHF TGCAGTGCTAGAGGTGATTCACCCCTCCACTTT
. TRBJ1-4 . TRBV29-1 CSVEGQTNEKLFF TGCAGCGTTGAGGGGCAAACTAATGAAAAACTGTTTTTT
. TRBJ1-3 once TRBV7-9 CASSSTVNSGNTIYF TGTGCCAGCAGCTCGACAGTGAACTCTGGAAACACCATATATTTT
. TRBJ1-2 . TRBV18 CASSPNLGGLKENGYTF TGTGCCAGCTCACCTAACTTAGGGGGTCTAAAGGAGAATGGCTACACCTTC
. TRBJ1-1 . TRBV5-1 CASSRQAGNTEAFF TGCGCCAGCAGTAGGCAGGCGGGGAACACTGAAGCTTTCTTT
. TRBJ2-2 . TRBV7-9 CASRREGGLGTGELFF TGTGCCAGCAGACGTGAAGGCGGATTGGGCACCGGGGAGCTGTTTTTT
TRBD2 TRBJ2-1 . TRBV7-8 CASSFSLAGISDEQFF TGTGCCAGCAGCTTCTCCCTAGCGGGGATTTCGGATGAGCAGTTCTTC
TRBD2 TRBJ2-7 . TRBV4-1 CASSQTSGGAEQYF TGCGCCAGCAGCCAAACTAGCGGGGGGGCCGAGCAGTACTTC
TRBD1 TRBJ2-1 . TRBV25-1 CASTVAGGPNEQFF TGTGCCAGCACCGTGGCAGGGGGCCCTAATGAGCAGTTCTTC
. TRBJ1-1 . TRBV13 CASSSRGTANTEAFF TGTGCCAGCAGCTCCCGGGGGACGGCGAACACTGAAGCTTTCTTT
TRBD2 TRBJ2-1 . TRBV13 CASSSATGGPAYNEQFF TGTGCCAGCAGCTCCGCAACGGGGGGGCCCGCCTACAATGAGCAGTTCTTC
. TRBJ1-1 . TRBV6-1 CASSERGSGTEAFF TGTGCCAGCAGTGAAAGGGGATCAGGGACTGAAGCTTTCTTT
. TRBJ2-3 . TRBV7-2 CASSQGTDTQYF TGTGCCAGCTCCCAGGGGACAGATACGCAGTATTTT
. TRBJ1-2 . TRBV30 CAWRRQSGYTF TGTGCCTGGAGGAGACAGAGTGGCTACACCTTC
. TRBJ2-5 . TRBV7-2 CASSLGQGETQYF TGTGCCAGCAGCTTGGGGCAGGGGGAGACCCAGTACTTC